This TCR beta chain is drawn from a study of blood T cells in healthy people across ages. Study-wide points: A greater number of naive CD4+ cells and higher diversity distinguished long-lived donors from aged donors.

Concerning this clonotype: What it binds is unknown.

The use of a sample-barcoded 5' primer and a J-beta primer mix characterized a second PCR of about 7 to 12 cycles. TCRdb redid the calling of the 5' RACE reads with MiXCR, one entry per CDR3 protein. The top ten clones hold roughly 22% of a sample with hundreds of thousands of distinct CDR3 sequences, approximately 22% of them seen once. CDR1 is LGHNT, CDR2 FRNRAP, per germline. The CDR3 extends over 13 amino acids. Trimming took off 3 bases at V and 3 bases at J, with 6 bases between the two ends. J is TRBJ2-1 and V is TRBV12-5, with D unresolved. The specimen was blood. The origin of this receptor is a man in his 70s in good health. The CDR3: CASGFSGYNEQFF. CDR3 in DNA: TGTGCTAGTGGTTTCTCCGGCTACAATGAGCAGTTCTTC.